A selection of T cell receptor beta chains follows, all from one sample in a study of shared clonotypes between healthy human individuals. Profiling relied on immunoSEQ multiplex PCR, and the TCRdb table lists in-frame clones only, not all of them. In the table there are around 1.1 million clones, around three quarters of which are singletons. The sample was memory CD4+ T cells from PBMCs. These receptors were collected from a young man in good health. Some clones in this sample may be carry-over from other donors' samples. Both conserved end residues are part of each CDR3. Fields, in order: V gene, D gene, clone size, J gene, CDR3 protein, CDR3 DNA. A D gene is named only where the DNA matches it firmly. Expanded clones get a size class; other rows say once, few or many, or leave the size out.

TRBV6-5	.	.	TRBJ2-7	CASSRDGSYEQYF	TGTGCCAGCAGTCGGGACGGCTCCTACGAGCAGTACTTC
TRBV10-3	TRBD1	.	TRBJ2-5	CAISESTGQPQETQYF	TGTGCCATCAGTGAGTCGACGGGACAGCCACAAGAGACCCAGTACTTC
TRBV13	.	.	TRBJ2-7	CASSPSQGEQYF	TGTGCCAGCAGCCCCTCCCAGGGCGAGCAGTACTTC
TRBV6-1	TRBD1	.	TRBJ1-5	CASREQGDGQPQHF	TGTGCCAGCAGGGAACAGGGGGACGGTCAGCCCCAGCATTTT
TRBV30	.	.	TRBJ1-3	CAWLVDENTIYF	TGTGCCTGGCTGGTAGATGAAAACACCATATATTTT
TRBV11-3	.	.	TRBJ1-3	CASSLGMASSGNTIYF	TGTGCCAGCAGCTTAGGGATGGCCAGCTCTGGAAACACCATATATTTT
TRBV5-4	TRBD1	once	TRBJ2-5	CASSSQGALGETQYF	TGTGCCAGCAGCTCACAGGGGGCCCTGGGGGAGACCCAGTACTTC
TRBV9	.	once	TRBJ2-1	CASSVRGDSSYNEQFF	TGTGCCAGCAGCGTAAGGGGGGACTCCTCGTACAATGAGCAGTTCTTC
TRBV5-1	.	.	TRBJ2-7	CASSLGGNRLEQYF	TGCGCCAGCAGCTTAGGAGGGAATCGTCTCGAGCAGTACTTC
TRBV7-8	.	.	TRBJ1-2	CASSLERNYGYTF	TGTGCCAGCAGCTTAGAGAGAAACTATGGCTACACCTTC
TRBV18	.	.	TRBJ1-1	CASSPNREGVNTEAFF	TGTGCCAGCTCACCTAACAGGGAGGGCGTGAACACTGAAGCTTTCTTT
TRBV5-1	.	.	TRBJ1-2	CASSYSAGYTF	TGCGCCAGCAGCTATTCTGCTGGCTACACCTTC
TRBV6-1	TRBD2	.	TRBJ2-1	CASSESGDSGGPRQFF	TGTGCCAGCAGTGAAAGTGGGGATAGCGGGGGTCCAAGGCAGTTCTTC
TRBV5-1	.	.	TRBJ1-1	CASSLAGQRTEAFF	TGCGCCAGCAGCTTGGCCGGGCAGCGGACTGAAGCTTTCTTT
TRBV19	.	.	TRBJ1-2	CASSIAGSYGYTF	TGTGCCAGTAGTATTGCAGGGTCGTATGGCTACACCTTC
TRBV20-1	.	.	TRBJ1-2	CSARTVPVTF	TGCAGTGCTAGGACCGTTCCGGTCACCTTC
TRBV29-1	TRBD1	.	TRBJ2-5	CSVHVLSRDRGDWYQETQYF	TGCAGCGTGCACGTCCTTTCGCGGGACAGGGGAGACTGGTACCAAGAGACCCAGTACTTC
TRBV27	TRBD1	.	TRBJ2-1	CASSPARRDSNEQFF	TGTGCCAGCAGTCCAGCTCGCCGGGACAGTAATGAGCAGTTCTTC
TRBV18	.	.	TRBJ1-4	CASSPATNEKLFF	TGTGCCAGCTCACCGGCAACAAATGAAAAACTGTTTTTT
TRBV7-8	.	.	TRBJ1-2	CASSSFGSRPTSYGYTF	TGTGCCAGCAGCTCCTTTGGCAGCCGGCCGACTTCCTATGGCTACACCTTC
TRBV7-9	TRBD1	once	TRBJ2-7	CASSLWTGYQTYEQYF	TGTGCCAGCAGCTTATGGACAGGGTACCAAACCTACGAGCAGTACTTC
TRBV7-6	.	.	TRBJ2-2	CASSPRDNALTGELFF	TGTGCCAGCTCCCCAAGGGACAATGCCCTCACCGGGGAGCTGTTTTTT
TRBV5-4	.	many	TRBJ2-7	CASSLVGAVREQYF	TGTGCCAGCAGCTTGGTAGGGGCGGTGAGGGAGCAGTACTTC
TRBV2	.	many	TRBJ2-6	CASSAGANVLTF	TGTGCCAGCAGTGCTGGGGCCAACGTCCTGACTTTC
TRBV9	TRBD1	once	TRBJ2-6	CASQTLAGTGGPGANVLTF	TGTGCCAGCCAAACTCTGGCCGGGACAGGGGGTCCTGGGGCCAACGTCCTGACTTTC
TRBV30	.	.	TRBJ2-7	CAWSSSDEQYF	TGTGCCTGGAGTTCTAGCGATGAGCAGTACTTC
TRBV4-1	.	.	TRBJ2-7	CASSQVFAGPDYEQYF	TGCGCCAGCAGCCAAGTCTTTGCGGGGCCCGACTACGAGCAGTACTTC
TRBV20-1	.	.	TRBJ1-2	CSARAGRGYTF	TGCAGTGCTAGAGCCGGGAGAGGCTACACCTTC
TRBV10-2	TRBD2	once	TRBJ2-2	CASSKPAGGLVGELFF	TGCGCCAGCAGTAAGCCAGCGGGAGGGCTGGTCGGGGAGCTGTTTTTT
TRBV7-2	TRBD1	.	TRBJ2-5	CASSPRTGSEETQYF	TGTGCCAGCAGCCCACGGACAGGTTCGGAAGAGACCCAGTACTTC
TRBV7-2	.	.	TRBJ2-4	CASSLHRFDIQYF	TGTGCCAGCAGCTTACACAGGTTTGACATTCAGTACTTC
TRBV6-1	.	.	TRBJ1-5	CASNTGSRNQPQHF	TGTGCCAGCAACACAGGGAGTCGCAATCAGCCCCAGCATTTT
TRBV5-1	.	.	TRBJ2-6	CASSATGTLSGANVLTF	TGCGCCAGCAGCGCAACAGGGACCCTCTCTGGGGCCAACGTCCTGACTTTC
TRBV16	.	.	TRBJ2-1	CASSQSDQDEQFF	TGTGCCAGCAGCCAATCGGACCAGGATGAGCAGTTCTTC
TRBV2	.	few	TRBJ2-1	CASSEYSALSPYNEQFF	TGTGCCAGCAGTGAATATTCAGCCCTCAGTCCCTACAATGAGCAGTTCTTC
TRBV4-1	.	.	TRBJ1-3	CASSQSFGVPSGNTIYF	TGCGCCAGCAGCCAATCTTTCGGGGTACCCTCTGGAAACACCATATATTTT
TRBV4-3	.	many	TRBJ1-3	CASSQALGRTVHSGNTIYF	TGCGCCAGCAGCCAAGCTCTTGGGAGAACAGTCCACTCTGGAAACACCATATATTTT
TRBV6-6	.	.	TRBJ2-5	CASSSPAGETQYF	TGTGCCAGCAGCTCCCCGGCGGGGGAGACCCAGTACTTC
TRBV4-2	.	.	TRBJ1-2	CASSRRDTRDGYTF	TGTGCCAGCAGCCGGAGAGACACCCGGGATGGCTACACCTTC
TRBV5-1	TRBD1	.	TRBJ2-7	CASGTGQGVYEQYF	TGCGCCAGCGGGACGGGACAGGGGGTATACGAGCAGTACTTC
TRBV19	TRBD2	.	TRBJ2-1	CASSVLAGDDNEQFF	TGTGCCAGTAGTGTACTAGCGGGAGACGACAATGAGCAGTTCTTC
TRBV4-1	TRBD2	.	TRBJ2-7	CASSRGLAGDEQYF	TGCGCCAGCAGCCGGGGACTAGCGGGAGACGAGCAGTACTTC
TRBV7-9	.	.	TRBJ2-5	CASSLGSGFQETQYF	TGTGCCAGCAGCTTAGGGTCGGGATTCCAAGAGACCCAGTACTTC
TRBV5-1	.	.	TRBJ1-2	CASSLAGQSYGYTF	TGCGCCAGCAGCTTGGCTGGTCAGTCCTATGGCTACACCTTC